Presented here are 2 T cell receptor beta chains from one specimen sequenced in a study of blood T cell repertoires in COVID-19. Method: immunoSEQ multiplex PCR; TCRdb's copy keeps in-frame clones and lacks some. The sample holds under 150,000 clones, roughly 89% seen once. Specimen: peripheral blood. The receptors were gathered from a woman between 40 and 55 years old with acute or convalescent COVID-19.

The chain recombines TRBV7-6 with TRBJ2-2, with TRBD1 identical over 9 bases. The CDR3 length is 16 residues. Germline CDR1 reads SGHVS; CDR2 reads FNYEAQ. J lost 5 bases, V lost 6 bases, and 10 bases had no gene match. This CDR3 reads CASRRFRDRETGELFF. The CDR3 DNA reads as TGTGCCAGCAGAAGGTTTCGGGACAGGGAGACCGGGGAGCTGTTTTTT.

This clone appeared once. This chain connects TRBV6-2 or TRBV6-3 to TRBJ2-2, with a possible D match to TRBD1 (5 bases). V lost 0 bases to trimming and J lost 4 bases, with 12 bases between them. The length of the CDR3 is 16 residues. The germline V gene has CDR1 MNHEY and CDR2 SVGEGT. CDR3 protein: CASSYSGPDLTGELFF. As DNA, the CDR3 is TGTGCCAGCAGTTACTCGGGGCCAGACCTCACCGGGGAGCTGTTTTTT.